These 3 T cell receptor beta chains were all obtained from the same sample, sequenced in a study of CD8+ T cells in alopecia areata (dated by TCRdb to 2016 to 2018). Libraries were built with the immunoSEQ multiplex PCR assay. RNA was extracted from all samples and reverse transcribed into cDNA, which served as template for TCR sequencing. The immuneACCESS repertoire file appears here via TCRdb, limited to in-frame rearrangements. These files lack a portion of the clones; in checked studies, under half of the deficit traces to unresolved V genes, and the cause of the others is not known. Here the sample has some 110,000 clones; roughly 50% occur a single time. The top ten hold 9% to 15% of the sample. The time point tag for this specimen amounts to: 24 weeks on oral tofacitinib. Per the publication, the treatment or condition label means: oral pan-JAK inhibitor, 5-10 mg twice daily. This sample comprised CD8+ T cells sorted from blood, obtained at week 24, from a patient treated with tofacitinib. These receptor sequences come from a human donor with alopecia areata.

The rearrangement joins TRBV5-1 to TRBJ2-2, with 9 nucleotides matching TRBD1. Trimming at V came to 2 bases and at J to 1 base, leaving 12 bases not matched to a gene. The CDR3 contains 19 residues. Germline V gene data show CDR1 as SGHRS and CDR2 as YFSETQ. This chain's CDR3 is CASSLSGTGSFRNTGELFF. CDR3 DNA: TGCGCCAGCAGCTTATCCGGGACAGGGAGCTTCCGGAACACCGGGGAGCTGTTTTTT.

A few counts support this clone. The genes are TRBV27 and TRBJ2-7, with a weak D call TRBD1 (6 bases). V lost 2 bases and J 5 bases, leaving 19 bases between the germline ends. The germline V gene encodes CDR1 MNHEY and CDR2 SMNVEV (reference sequence). The CDR3 sequence is 16 residues long. Here the CDR3 reads CASSLNAWQGRDEQYF. CDR3 bases: TGTGCCAGCAGTTTAAACGCCTGGCAGGGGCGGGACGAGCAGTACTTC.

This clone appeared a few times. The chain uses TRBV11-2 and TRBJ2-3, with a possible D match to TRBD2 (5 bases). V was cut by 7 bases and J by 3 bases, with 17 bases left in between. The CDR3 loop spans 15 amino acids. The germline V gene has CDR1 SGHAT and CDR2 FQNNGV. The CDR3 loop is CASTQSIIATDTQYF. The CDR3 DNA reads as TGTGCCAGCACCCAGAGCATAATAGCGACAGATACGCAGTATTTT.